Presented here are 9 T cell receptor beta chains from one specimen sequenced in a study of blood T cell repertoires in COVID-19. The table came from immunoSEQ multiplex PCR; TCRdb's copy has only in-frame clones and leaves some out. Among roughly 100,000 clones listed, 85% to 90% were seen once. What was sequenced was peripheral blood. The receptors shown here come from a man aged 50-60 years with acute or convalescent COVID-19.

This chain links TRBV6-1 with TRBJ2-7; 7 bases agree with TRBD1. The length of the CDR3 is 16 residues. V trimming: 2 bases; J trimming: 5 bases; junction bases outside the gene matches: 12. CDR1 and CDR2 (germline): MNHNS, SASEGT. The CDR3 nucleotides read TGTGCCAGCAGTGAATCACCTCCAAGACAGGGCAACGAGCAGTACTTC. It specifies CASSESPPRQGNEQYF.

This sequence joins TRBV2 and TRBJ1-6; 8 positions match TRBD1. CDR3 size: 19 residues. The V gene end was trimmed by 6 bases and the J gene end by 1 base; junction bases not matched to a gene: 14. CDR1 SNHLY and CDR2 FYNNEI come from the germline V gene. CDR3 sequence reads: CASSLDRGTGHSYNSPLHF. The CDR3, as DNA: TGTGCCAGCAGCCTCGACAGGGGAACTGGACATTCCTATAATTCACCCCTCCACTTT. Looking up the rest from reference TRBV2 and TRBJ1-6 gives the full variable domain: EPEVTQTPSHQVTQMGQEVILRCVPISNHLYFYWYRQILGQKVEFLVSFYNNEISEKSEIFDDQFSVERPDGSNFTLKIRSTKLEDSAMYFCASSLDRGTGHSYNSPLHFGNGTRLTVT.

The chain employs TRBV28 and TRBJ1-2; 7 bases line up with TRBD1. The germline V gene has CDR1 MDHEN and CDR2 SYDVKM. V lost 5 bases, J lost 4 bases, and 7 bases stayed unmatched. The CDR3 runs to 14 residues. As DNA, the CDR3 is TGTGCCAGCAGTCAAGCTCGGACAGGCTATGGCTACACCTTC. Its protein product is CASSQARTGYGYTF.

This clone has a single count. Different DNA sequences within this sample yield the same CDR3. The rearrangement joins TRBV9 to TRBJ2-3, with TRBD2 matching over 7 bases. CDR1 is SGDLS and CDR2 is YYNGEE in the germline V gene. The V gene end was trimmed by 1 base and the J gene end by 6 bases; junction bases not matched to a gene: 2. The CDR3 is 13 amino acids. The chain's CDR3 is CASSVLAADTQYF. In nucleotides, the CDR3 is TGTGCCAGCAGCGTACTAGCGGCCGATACGCAGTATTTT.

This chain connects TRBV5-1 to TRBJ2-5; D possibly corresponds to TRBD2 (6 bases). Trimming removed 0 bases at V and 5 bases at J, with 14 bases between. Germline CDR1 reads SGHRS; CDR2 reads YFSETQ. This CDR3 is 15 amino acids long. In nucleotides, the CDR3 is TGCGCCAGCAGCTTGGATACGGGGACTTACGAGACCCAGTACTTC. Its protein is CASSLDTGTYETQYF.

The chain joins TRBV7-9 to TRBJ2-7; TRBD1 matches at 10 bases. Germline trimming cut 4 bases from V and 5 bases from J; bases unmatched to any gene: 5. The germline V gene encodes CDR1 SEHNR and CDR2 FQNEAQ (reference sequence). The CDR3 sequence is 14 residues long. The CDR3 nucleotides are TGTGCCAGCAGCTACCGGGACAGGGGCCACGAGCAGTACTTC. Amino acids: CASSYRDRGHEQYF. Variable domain in full (rest from reference TRBV7-9 and TRBJ2-7): DTGVSQNPRHKITKRGQNVTFRCDPISEHNRLYWYRQTLGQGPEFLTYFQNEAQLEKSRLLSDRFSAERPKGSFSTLEIQRTEQGDSAMYLCASSYRDRGHEQYFGPGTRLTVT.

The chain has TRBV7-8 and TRBJ1-2, with a weak D call TRBD1 (6 bases). Germline CDR1 is SGHVS and CDR2 is FQNEAQ. V was clipped by 1 base and J by 8 bases, with 20 bases between them. CDR3 length: 16 residues. CDR3 loop: CASSLEVAGVGPGYTF. CDR3 coding DNA: TGTGCCAGCAGCTTAGAAGTAGCAGGGGTGGGGCCGGGCTACACCTTC.

The gene calls are TRBV21-1 and TRBJ2-5; the tabulated D call, TRBD2, remains unverified against the DNA. TRBV21-1 is annotated as a pseudogene. CDR3 length: 18 amino acids. For the CDR3, the DNA is TGTGCCAGCAGCAAAAGGTACCGGAGGACGGTACCCCGGGAGACCCAGTACTTC. This gives the protein CASSKRYRRTVPRETQYF.

This clone was observed a single time. This sequence joins TRBV15 and TRBJ2-7, with D perhaps TRBD1 (6 bases). This CDR3 is built from 14 residues. CDR1 LNHNV and CDR2 YYDKDF come from the germline V gene (reference sequence). The ends were cut back, 6 bases at V and 2 bases at J, with 14 bases in the middle. The CDR3 DNA reads TGTGCCACCAGGGGATGGGGGCTCACCTACGAGCAGTACTTC. It codes for CATRGWGLTYEQYF.